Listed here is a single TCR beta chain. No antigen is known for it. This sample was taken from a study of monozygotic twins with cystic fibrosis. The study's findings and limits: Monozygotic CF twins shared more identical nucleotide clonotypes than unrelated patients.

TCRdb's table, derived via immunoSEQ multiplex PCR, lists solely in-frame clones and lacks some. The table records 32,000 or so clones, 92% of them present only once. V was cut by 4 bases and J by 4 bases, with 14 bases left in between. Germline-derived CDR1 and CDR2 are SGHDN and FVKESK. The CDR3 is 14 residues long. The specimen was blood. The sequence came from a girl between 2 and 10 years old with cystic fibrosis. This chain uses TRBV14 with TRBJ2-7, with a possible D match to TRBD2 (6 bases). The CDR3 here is CASSLIGGYYEQYF. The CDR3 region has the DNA TGTGCCAGCAGCCTTATCGGGGGTTATTACGAGCAGTACTTC.